Listed here are 2 T cell receptor beta chains from one sample, sequenced in a study of metastatic and nonmetastatic thyroid tumors. No patient had received any treatment before thyroid surgery. TCRdb re-clonotyped the PCR reads through MiXCR. The sample holds tens of thousands of clones; approximately 11% are singletons and the top ten take approximately 10%. The sample was blood. The receptors originated from a female donor with papillary thyroid cancer or a benign thyroid nodule (not recorded which). Some clones in this sample may be carry-over from other donors' samples.

This clone was detected ten times or more. The chain recombines TRBV6-5 with TRBJ1-2; D is possibly TRBD1 (6 bases). Between the trimmed V and J ends, which lost 2 bases and 4 bases, there was a span of 11 bases. The CDR3 length is 14 residues. Germline V gene data show CDR1 as MNHEY and CDR2 as SVGAGI. The chain's CDR3 is CASSYKGRGYGYTF. The CDR3 DNA follows: TGTGCCAGCAGTTACAAGGGCAGGGGCTATGGCTACACCTTC.

This clone has ten or more counts. One junction end disagrees with the germline gene, perhaps due to a read error. This specimen includes other DNA sequences encoding the same CDR3. The chain combines TRBV18 with TRBJ2-1; no clear D. The CDR3 contains 11 residues. CDR1 KGHSH and CDR2 LQKENI come from the germline V gene. CDR3 protein: CASSPGNEQFF. The CDR3 DNA follows: TGCGCCAGCTCACCAGGCAATGAGCAGTTCTTC.